This T cell receptor beta chain was captured in a study of OX40 agonist ivuxolimab in advanced cancers. Study background: Patients received the agonistic anti-OX40 (CD134) antibody ivuxolimab. The eligibility criteria allowed prior anti-PD-1, anti-PD-L1 or anti-CTLA-4 therapy, and 40% had some.

Germline CDR1 reads GTSNPN; CDR2 reads SVGIG (reference sequence). The CDR3 is 12 residues long. Only in-frame clones appear in the TCRdb table, and some are missing; sequencing was by immunoSEQ multiplex PCR. The table shows tens of thousands of clones, with around 93% occurring only once. The material sequenced was CD4+ or CD8+ T cells sorted from blood, taken in a trial of the OX40 agonist ivuxolimab. The V and J genes are TRBV30 and TRBJ2-5, with D unresolved. With the DNA end fitting TRBJ2-7 better, the J assignment may be wrong. The clonotype originates from an adult with an advanced solid tumor such as melanoma, head and neck, liver or kidney cancer. This CDR3 is CAWIVGPYEQYF. The CDR3, as DNA: TGTGCCTGGATAGTAGGGCCCTACGAGCAGTACTTC.